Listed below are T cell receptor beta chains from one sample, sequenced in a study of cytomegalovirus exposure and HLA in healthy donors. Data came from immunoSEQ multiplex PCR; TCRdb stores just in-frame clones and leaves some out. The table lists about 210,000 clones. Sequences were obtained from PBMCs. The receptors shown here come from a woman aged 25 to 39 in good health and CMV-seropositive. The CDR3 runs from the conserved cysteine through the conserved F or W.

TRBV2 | CASRLAGAVHTQYF
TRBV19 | CASRRTSGVYEQYF
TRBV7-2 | CASSLVGTGGSGNTIYF
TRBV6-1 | CASSGRLAPTEQYF
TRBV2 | CASNDRTSQPQHF
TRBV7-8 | CASSPTDRGPTEAFF
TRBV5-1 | CASSPSVPYNEQFF
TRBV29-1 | CSVASGSLNNEQFF
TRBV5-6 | CASSPLDAGGAGIQFF
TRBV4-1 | CASSQDRAGVGTQYF
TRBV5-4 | CASSLQGAQEKLFF
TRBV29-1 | CSVEGQGYEQYF
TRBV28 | CASNYRGISYEQYF
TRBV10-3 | CAISGSGKQETQYF
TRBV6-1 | CASSAHTSQGEKTQYF
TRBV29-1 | CSVEMGTGGGQPQHF
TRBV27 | CASSPRGGIIRDRETYEQYF
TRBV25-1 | CASSGLAGADTQYF
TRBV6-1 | CASSGIRDRNTDTQYF
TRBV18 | CASSPSRGRNYGYTF
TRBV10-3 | CAISEPNGVGANVLTF
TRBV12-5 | CASGFPGTSGAGSVDTQYF
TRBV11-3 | CASSLGQGAAYEQYF
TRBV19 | CASSTRQGRNTEAFF
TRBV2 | CASRRLANTGELFF
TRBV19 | CASSEGKQGLETQYF
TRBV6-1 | CASSDPQELFF
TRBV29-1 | CSVETGEDSNQPQHF
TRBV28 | CASFGVNYGYTF
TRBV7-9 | CASGQPGQSEQYF
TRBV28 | CASSLYSLNTEAFF
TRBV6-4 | CASSGSGGADTQYF
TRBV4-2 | CASSQDPAGSQETQYF